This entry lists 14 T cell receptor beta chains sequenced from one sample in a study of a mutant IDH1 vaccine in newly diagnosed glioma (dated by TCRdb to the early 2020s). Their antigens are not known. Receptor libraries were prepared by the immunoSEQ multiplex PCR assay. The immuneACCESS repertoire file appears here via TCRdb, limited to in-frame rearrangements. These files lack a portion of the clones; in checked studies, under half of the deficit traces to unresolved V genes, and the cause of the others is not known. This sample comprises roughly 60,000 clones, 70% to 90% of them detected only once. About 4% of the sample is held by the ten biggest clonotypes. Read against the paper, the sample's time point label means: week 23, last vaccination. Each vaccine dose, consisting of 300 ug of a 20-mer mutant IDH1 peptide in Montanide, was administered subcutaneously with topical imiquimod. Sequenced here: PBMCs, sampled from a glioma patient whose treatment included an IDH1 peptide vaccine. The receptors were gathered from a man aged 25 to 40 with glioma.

The CDR3: CASSLQGPGEKLFF. For the CDR3, the DNA is TGTGCCAGCAGCTTACAGGGGCCGGGGGAAAAACTGTTTTTT. The chain joins TRBV5-5 to TRBJ1-4, with 7 bases matching TRBD1. The germline gives CDR1 SGHKS, CDR2 YYEKEE (reference sequence). Trimming cost V 2 bases and J 8 bases; bases outside gene matches: 6. There are 14 residues in the CDR3. Variable domain in full (rest from reference TRBV5-5 and TRBJ1-4): DAGVTQSPTHLIKTRGQQVTLRCSPISGHKSVSWYQQVLGQGPQFIFQYYEKEERGRGNFPDRFSARQFPNYSSELNVNALLLGDSALYLCASSLQGPGEKLFFGSGTQLSVL.

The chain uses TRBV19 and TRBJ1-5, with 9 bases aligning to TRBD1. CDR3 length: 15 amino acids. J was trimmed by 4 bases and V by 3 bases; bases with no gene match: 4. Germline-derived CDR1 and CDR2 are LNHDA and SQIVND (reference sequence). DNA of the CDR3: TGTGCCAGTAGTATTAAGACAGGGGGTAATCAGCCCCAGCATTTT. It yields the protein CASSIKTGGNQPQHF.

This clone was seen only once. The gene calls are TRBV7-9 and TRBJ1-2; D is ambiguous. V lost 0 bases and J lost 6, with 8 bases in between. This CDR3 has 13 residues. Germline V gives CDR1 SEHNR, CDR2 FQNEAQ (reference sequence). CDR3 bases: TGTGCCAGCAGCTTAGCGGGCCGGGATGGCTACACCTTC. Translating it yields CASSLAGRDGYTF. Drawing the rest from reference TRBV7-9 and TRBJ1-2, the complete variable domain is DTGVSQNPRHKITKRGQNVTFRCDPISEHNRLYWYRQTLGQGPEFLTYFQNEAQLEKSRLLSDRFSAERPKGSFSTLEIQRTEQGDSAMYLCASSLAGRDGYTFGSGTRLTVV.

The CDR3 sequence: CASSLVGRAGQPQHF. CDR3 DNA sequence: TGTGCCAGCAGCTTGGTTGGCAGGGCAGGGCAGCCCCAGCATTTT. The chain uses TRBV5-5 and TRBJ1-5, with TRBD1 as a possible D gene (5 bases). The V end was cut by 0 bases, the J end by 7 bases, with 14 bases between. CDR1 is SGHKS, CDR2 YYEKEE, per germline (reference sequence). This CDR3 is built from 15 residues.

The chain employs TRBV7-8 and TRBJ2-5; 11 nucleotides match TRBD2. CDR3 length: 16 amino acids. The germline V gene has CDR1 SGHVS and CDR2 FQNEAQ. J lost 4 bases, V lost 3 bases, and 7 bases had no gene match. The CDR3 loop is CASSLPTSGGPETQYF. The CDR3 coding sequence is TGTGCCAGCAGCTTGCCCACTAGCGGGGGCCCAGAGACCCAGTACTTC.

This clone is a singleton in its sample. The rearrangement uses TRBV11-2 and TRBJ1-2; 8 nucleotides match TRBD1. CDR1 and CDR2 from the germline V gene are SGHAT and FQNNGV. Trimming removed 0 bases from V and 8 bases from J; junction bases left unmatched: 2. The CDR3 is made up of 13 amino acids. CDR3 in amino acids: CASSLDRGRGYTF. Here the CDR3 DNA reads TGTGCCAGCAGCTTAGACAGGGGGCGCGGCTACACCTTC.

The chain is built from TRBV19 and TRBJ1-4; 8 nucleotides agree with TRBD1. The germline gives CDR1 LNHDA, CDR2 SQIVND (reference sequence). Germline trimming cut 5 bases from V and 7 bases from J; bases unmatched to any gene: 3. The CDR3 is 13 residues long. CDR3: CASSPGGFEKLFF. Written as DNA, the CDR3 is TGTGCCAGTAGTCCAGGGGGCTTTGAAAAACTGTTTTTT.

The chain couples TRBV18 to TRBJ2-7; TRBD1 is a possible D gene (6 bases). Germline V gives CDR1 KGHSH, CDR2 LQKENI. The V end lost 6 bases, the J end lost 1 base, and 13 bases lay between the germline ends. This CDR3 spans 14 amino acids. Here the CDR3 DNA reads TGTGCCAGCTCGCAGACTGGACAGTCCTACGAGCAGTACTTC. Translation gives CASSQTGQSYEQYF.

CDR3 region: CASNFQRNTEAFF. As DNA, the CDR3 is TGTGCCAGCAACTTCCAGAGAAACACTGAAGCTTTCTTT. V usage is TRBV5-8 and J usage is TRBJ1-1; D call uncertain. V was cut by 6 bases and J by 2 bases, with 11 bases left in between. The V gene's germline CDR1 is SGHTS and CDR2 YDEGEE. The CDR3 loop spans 13 amino acids.

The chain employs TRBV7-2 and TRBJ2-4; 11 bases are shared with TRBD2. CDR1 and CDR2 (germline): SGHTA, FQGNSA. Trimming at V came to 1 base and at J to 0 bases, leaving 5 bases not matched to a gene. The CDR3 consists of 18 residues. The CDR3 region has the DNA TGTGCCAGCAGCTTAGGTACTAGCGGGGGATTAGCCAAAAACATTCAGTACTTC. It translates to CASSLGTSGGLAKNIQYF.

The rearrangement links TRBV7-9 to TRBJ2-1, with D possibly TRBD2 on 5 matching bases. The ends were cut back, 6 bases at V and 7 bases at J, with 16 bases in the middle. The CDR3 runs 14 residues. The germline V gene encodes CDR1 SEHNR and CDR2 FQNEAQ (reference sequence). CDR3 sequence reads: CASSLSDGKNEQFF. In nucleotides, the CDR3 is TGTGCCAGCAGTTTATCGGACGGGAAGAATGAGCAGTTCTTC.

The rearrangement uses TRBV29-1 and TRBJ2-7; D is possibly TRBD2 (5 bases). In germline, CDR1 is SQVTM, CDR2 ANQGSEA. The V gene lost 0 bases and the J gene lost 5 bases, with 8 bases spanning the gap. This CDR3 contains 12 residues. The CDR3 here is CSVEDRGNEQYF. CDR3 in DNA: TGCAGCGTTGAAGATAGAGGGAACGAGCAGTACTTC.

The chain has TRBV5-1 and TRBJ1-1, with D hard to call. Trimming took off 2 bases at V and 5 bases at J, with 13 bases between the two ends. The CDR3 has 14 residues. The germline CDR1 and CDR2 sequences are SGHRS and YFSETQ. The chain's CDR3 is CASSFFGDGTEAFF. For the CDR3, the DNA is TGCGCCAGCAGCTTCTTCGGGGATGGGACTGAAGCTTTCTTT.

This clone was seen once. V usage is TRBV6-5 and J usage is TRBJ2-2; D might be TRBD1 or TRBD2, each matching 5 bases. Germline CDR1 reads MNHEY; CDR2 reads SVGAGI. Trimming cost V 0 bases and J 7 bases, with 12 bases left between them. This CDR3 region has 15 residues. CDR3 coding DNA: TGTGCCAGCAGTTACTCAGGGGTAGGAGGCGGGGAGCTGTTTTTT. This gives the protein CASSYSGVGGGELFF.